This entry lists 13 T cell receptor beta chains sequenced from one sample in a study of glioma-infiltrating T cells after dendritic cell vaccination. As for time point: after dendritic cell vaccination, including at tumor progression/relapse. Profiled with immunoSEQ multiplex PCR; TCRdb holds only in-frame clones, not every one. The sample yields roughly 88,000 clones, over 75% seen once. The sequences come from blood, collected after dendritic cell vaccination. Receptors were obtained from a human donor with glioblastoma.

Only a few counts were recorded for this clone. The V and J genes are TRBV19 and TRBJ1-2, with D possibly matching TRBD1 (5 bases). This CDR3 spans 15 amino acids. Germline CDR1 reads LNHDA; CDR2 reads SQIVND (reference sequence). Trimming removed 4 bases from V and 7 bases from J, with 19 bases in between. This CDR3 is CASSTKTASYGGYTF. CDR3 in DNA: TGTGCCAGTAGTACGAAGACAGCTTCCTATGGTGGCTACACCTTC.

This clone was detected only a few times. The V and J genes are TRBV18 and TRBJ2-7; TRBD1 matches at 7 bases. The V gene's germline CDR1 is KGHSH and CDR2 LQKENI. V lost 3 bases, J lost 10 bases, and 9 bases stayed unmatched. The CDR3 runs 13 residues. CDR3: CASSPRLTGEQYF. CDR3 in DNA: TGTGCCAGCTCACCCCGTCTCACAGGGGAACAGTACTTC.

CDR3 coding DNA: TGTGCCAGCAGCTTCGGACAGTCCCAGTACGAGCAGTACTTC. Its translation: CASSFGQSQYEQYF. The rearrangement joins TRBV7-2 to TRBJ2-7; maybe TRBD1 (6 bases). V was cut by 3 bases and J by 4 bases, with 13 bases left in between. The CDR3 loop spans 14 amino acids. Looked up from germline, CDR1 is SGHTA and CDR2 is FQGNSA.

The chain employs TRBV6-5 and TRBJ2-7; possibly TRBD2 for D (5 bases). CDR1 is MNHEY, CDR2 SVGAGI, per germline. Trimming removed 1 base at V and 6 bases at J, with 16 bases between. The CDR3 extends over 15 amino acids. CDR3 in DNA: TGTGCCAGCAGTTACTTATCGGGGAGCGGTTCCGAGCAGTACTTC. It is translated as CASSYLSGSGSEQYF.

This rearrangement joins TRBV5-1 to TRBJ1-1; D may be TRBD1 (6 bases). The CDR3 loop spans 14 amino acids. Trimming took 4 bases from V and 4 from J, leaving 14 bases between them. Germline CDR1 SGHRS, CDR2 YFSETQ. CDR3 residues: CASSVEQGITEAFF. DNA of the CDR3: TGCGCCAGCAGCGTAGAACAGGGAATCACTGAAGCTTTCTTT.

This chain joins TRBV5-1 and TRBJ1-3, with D possibly matching TRBD1 (6 bases). V lost 4 bases, J lost 1 base, and 12 bases lay in between. The germline V gene encodes CDR1 SGHRS and CDR2 YFSETQ. This CDR3 has 15 residues. CDR3 coding DNA: TGCGCCAGCAGCGACCCTACAGGGTCTGGAAACACCATATATTTT. Translated, it gives CASSDPTGSGNTIYF.

The chain carries TRBV7-2 and TRBJ2-5; TRBD2 aligns across 7 bases. The CDR3 totals 14 residues. With 5 bases clipped from V and 0 bases from J, the junction kept 3 bases outside the gene matches. The V gene's germline CDR1 is SGHTA and CDR2 FQGNSA. CDR3 nucleotide sequence: TGTGCCAGCAGCAGAACTAGCGACCAAGAGACCCAGTACTTC. This gives the protein CASSRTSDQETQYF.

This clone was picked up one time. The V gene is TRBV15, the J gene TRBJ2-3; TRBD1 is a possible D gene (5 bases). Germline values: CDR1 LNHNV, CDR2 YYDKDF (reference sequence). The CDR3 contains 16 residues. With 1 base removed from V and 3 bases from J, the gap between germline ends came to 14 bases. The CDR3, as DNA: TGTGCCACCAGCAGAGGCGCTCAGGGTCGGACAGATACGCAGTATTTT. Translated: CATSRGAQGRTDTQYF. Together with reference TRBV15 and TRBJ2-3, the CDR3 gives the full variable domain: DAMVIQNPRYQVTQFGKPVTLSCSQTLNHNVMYWYQQKSSQAPKLLFHYYDKDFNNEADTPDNFQSRRPNTSFCFLDIRSPGLGDTAMYLCATSRGAQGRTDTQYFGPGTRLTVL.

The CDR3 protein is CASSLVGQTHEKLFF. The CDR3 DNA sequence: TGCGCCAGCAGCTTGGTCGGACAGACCCATGAAAAACTGTTTTTT. This sequence joins TRBV5-1 and TRBJ1-4, with D possibly TRBD1 on 6 matching bases. The CDR3 spans 15 residues. Germline CDR1 and CDR2: SGHRS and YFSETQ. Trimming removed 0 bases from V and 6 bases from J, with 12 bases in between. Filled out from reference TRBV5-1 and TRBJ1-4, the complete variable domain reads KAGVTQTPRYLIKTRGQQVTLSCSPISGHRSVSWYQQTPGQGLQFLFEYFSETQRNKGNFPGRFSGRQFSNSRSEMNVSTLELGDSALYLCASSLVGQTHEKLFFGSGTQLSVL.

V and J are TRBV19 and TRBJ2-7, with a weak D call TRBD1 (6 bases). Trimming took off 6 bases at V and 0 bases at J, with 12 bases between the two ends. Germline CDR1 is LNHDA and CDR2 is SQIVND (reference sequence). The CDR3 totals 14 residues. The CDR3 sequence: CASRQGSGSYEQYF. In DNA, the CDR3 is TGTGCCAGTAGACAGGGCTCGGGCTCCTACGAGCAGTACTTC.

V usage is TRBV7-8 and J usage is TRBJ1-5, with D possibly being TRBD1 (6 bases). This CDR3 contains 15 residues. Trimming stripped 6 bases from V and 0 bases from J, with 12 bases between. Germline V lookup: CDR1 SGHVS, CDR2 FQNEAQ. CDR3 loop: CASRSGAHSNQPQHF. As DNA, the CDR3 is TGTGCCAGCAGGTCAGGGGCCCATAGCAATCAGCCCCAGCATTTT.

The chain combines TRBV6-1 with TRBJ2-7; a possible D gene is TRBD1 (6 bases). CDR3 length: 14 amino acids. V lost 7 bases to trimming and J lost 1 base, with 14 bases between them. The germline V gene has CDR1 MNHNS and CDR2 SASEGT. CDR3 DNA: TGTGCCAGCACCCTGGGGGCGGTTTCCTACGAGCAGTACGTC. Encoded protein: CASTLGAVSYEQYV.

This chain connects TRBV4-2 to TRBJ2-1, with TRBD2 matching over 11 bases. The junction had 5 bases not matched to a gene; V was cut back by 0 bases and J by 7 bases. Per the germline V gene, CDR1 is LGHNA and CDR2 is YNFKEQ. The CDR3 sequence is 16 residues long. DNA for the CDR3: TGTGCCAGCAGCCAAGATGAACTAGCGGGGGCGAATGAGCAGTTCTTC. Translation gives CASSQDELAGANEQFF.